This T cell receptor beta chain stems from a study of T cell changes during pregnancy in multiple sclerosis. Sequenced by immunoSEQ multiplex PCR; TCRdb stores in-frame clones only, minus some. The repertoire consists of tens of thousands of clones, with approximately 92% occurring once and the leading ten covering about 0.69%. Sequenced material: CD4+ T cells from peripheral blood mononuclear cells, taken in the third trimester of pregnancy. This clonotype was obtained from a female donor with multiple sclerosis, enrolled in a pregnancy study.

The CDR3 loop reads CASSLFRGGTNEKLFF. The CDR3, as DNA: TGCGCCAGCAGCTTGTTCAGGGGCGGAACTAATGAAAAACTGTTTTTT. The chain uses TRBV5-1 and TRBJ1-4, with D possibly TRBD1 on 6 matching bases. Germline CDR1 reads SGHRS; CDR2 reads YFSETQ. The CDR3 loop spans 16 amino acids. V shed 1 base and J shed 1 base, with 11 bases lying between them.